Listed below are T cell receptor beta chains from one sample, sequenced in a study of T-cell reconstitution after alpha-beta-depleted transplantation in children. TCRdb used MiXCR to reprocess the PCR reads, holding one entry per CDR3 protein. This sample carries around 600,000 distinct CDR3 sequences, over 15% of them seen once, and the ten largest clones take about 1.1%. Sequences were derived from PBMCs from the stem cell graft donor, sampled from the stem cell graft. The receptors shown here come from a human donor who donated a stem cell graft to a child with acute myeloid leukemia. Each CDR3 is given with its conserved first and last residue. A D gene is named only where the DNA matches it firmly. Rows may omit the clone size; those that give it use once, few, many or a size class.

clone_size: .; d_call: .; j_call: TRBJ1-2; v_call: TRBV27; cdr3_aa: CASSLGLGAGYTF; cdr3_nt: TGTGCCAGCAGTTTAGGACTGGGGGCCGGCTACACCTTC
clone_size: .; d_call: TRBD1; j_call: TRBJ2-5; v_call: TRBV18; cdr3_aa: CASSPRGTGPQETQYF; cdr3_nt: TGTGCCAGCTCACCACGGGGGACAGGACCACAAGAGACCCAGTACTTC
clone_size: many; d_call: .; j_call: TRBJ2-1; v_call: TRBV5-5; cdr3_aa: CASSDDPERQFF; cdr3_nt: TGTGCCAGCAGCGACGACCCGGAGCGGCAGTTCTTC
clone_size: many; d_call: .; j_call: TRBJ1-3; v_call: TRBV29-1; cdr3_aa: CSVHEKHSGNTIYF; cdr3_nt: TGCAGCGTTCATGAGAAACACTCTGGAAACACCATATATTTT
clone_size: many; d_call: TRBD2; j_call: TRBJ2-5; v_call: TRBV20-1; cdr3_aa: CSAETSGAVETQYF; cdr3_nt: TGCAGTGCTGAGACTAGCGGGGCCGTAGAGACCCAGTACTTC
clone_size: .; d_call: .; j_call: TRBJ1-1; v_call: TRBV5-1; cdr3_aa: CASSLRKGVTEAFF; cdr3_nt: TGCGCCAGCAGCTTGCGAAAAGGTGTTACTGAAGCTTTCTTT
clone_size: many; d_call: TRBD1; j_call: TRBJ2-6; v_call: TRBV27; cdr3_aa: CASSLWGQGLPGANVLTF; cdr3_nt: TGTGCCAGCAGTTTGTGGGGACAGGGACTCCCTGGGGCCAACGTCCTGACTTTC
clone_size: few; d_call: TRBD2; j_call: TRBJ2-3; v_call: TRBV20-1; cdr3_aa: CSAPGVAGRTDTQYF; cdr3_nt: TGCAGTGCCCCCGGGGTAGCGGGGCGCACAGATACGCAGTATTTT
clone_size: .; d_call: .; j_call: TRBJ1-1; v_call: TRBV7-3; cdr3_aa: CASSLPGGEAFF; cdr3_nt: TGTGCCAGCAGCTTACCGGGTGGTGAAGCTTTCTTT
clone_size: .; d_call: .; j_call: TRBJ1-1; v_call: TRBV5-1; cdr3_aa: CASSFDGSNTEAFF; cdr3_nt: TGCGCCAGCAGCTTCGACGGATCGAACACTGAAGCTTTCTTT